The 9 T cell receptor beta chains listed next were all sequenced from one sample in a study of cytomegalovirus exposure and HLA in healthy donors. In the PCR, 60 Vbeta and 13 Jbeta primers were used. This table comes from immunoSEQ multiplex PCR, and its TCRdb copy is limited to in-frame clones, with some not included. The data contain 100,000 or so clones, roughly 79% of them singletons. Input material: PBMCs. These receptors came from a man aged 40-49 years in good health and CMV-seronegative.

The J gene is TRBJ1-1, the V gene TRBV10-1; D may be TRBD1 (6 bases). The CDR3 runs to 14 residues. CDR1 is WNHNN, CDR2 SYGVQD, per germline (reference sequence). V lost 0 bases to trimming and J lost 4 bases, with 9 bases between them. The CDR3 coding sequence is TGCGCCAGCAGTGAGTCGGACAGAGGCACTGAAGCTTTCTTT. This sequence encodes CASSESDRGTEAFF.

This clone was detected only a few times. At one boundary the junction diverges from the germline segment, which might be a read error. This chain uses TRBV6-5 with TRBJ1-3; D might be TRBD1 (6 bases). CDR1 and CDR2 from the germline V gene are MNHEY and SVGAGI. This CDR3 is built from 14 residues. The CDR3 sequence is CAISETGSGNTIYF. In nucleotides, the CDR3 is TGTGCCATCAGTGAGACAGGCTCTGGAAACACCATATATTTT.

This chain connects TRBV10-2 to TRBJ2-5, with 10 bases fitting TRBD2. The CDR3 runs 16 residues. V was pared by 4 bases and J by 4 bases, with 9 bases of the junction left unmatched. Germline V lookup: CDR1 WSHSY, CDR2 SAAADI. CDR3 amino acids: CASSVAGGRGGETQYF. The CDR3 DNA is TGCGCCAGCAGTGTAGCGGGGGGCCGTGGGGGAGAGACCCAGTACTTC.

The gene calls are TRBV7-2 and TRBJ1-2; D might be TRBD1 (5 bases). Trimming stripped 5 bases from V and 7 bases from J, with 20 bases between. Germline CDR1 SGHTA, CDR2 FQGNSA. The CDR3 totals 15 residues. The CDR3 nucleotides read TGTGCCAGCAGCCAAACGTCCGGGGGAGTGAGTGGCTACACCTTC. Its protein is CASSQTSGGVSGYTF.

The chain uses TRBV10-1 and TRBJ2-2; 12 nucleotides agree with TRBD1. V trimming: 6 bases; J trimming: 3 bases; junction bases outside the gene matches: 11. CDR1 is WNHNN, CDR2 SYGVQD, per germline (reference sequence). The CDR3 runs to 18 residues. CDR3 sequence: CASSPGAGTGGYTGELFF. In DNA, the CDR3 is TGCGCCAGCAGCCCAGGCGCCGGGACAGGGGGCTACACCGGGGAGCTGTTTTTT.

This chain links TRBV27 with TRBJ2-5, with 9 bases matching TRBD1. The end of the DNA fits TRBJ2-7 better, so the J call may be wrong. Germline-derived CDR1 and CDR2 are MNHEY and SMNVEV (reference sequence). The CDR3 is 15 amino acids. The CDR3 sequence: CASSLSGDREYEQYF. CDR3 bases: TGTGCCAGCAGTTTATCGGGGGACAGGGAGTACGAGCAGTACTTC.

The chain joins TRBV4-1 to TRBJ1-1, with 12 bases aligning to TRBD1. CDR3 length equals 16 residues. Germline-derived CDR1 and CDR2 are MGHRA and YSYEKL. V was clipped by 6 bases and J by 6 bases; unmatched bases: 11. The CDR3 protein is CASRLLPGQGAAEAFF. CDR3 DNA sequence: TGCGCCAGCAGGCTACTCCCGGGACAGGGGGCAGCTGAAGCTTTCTTT.

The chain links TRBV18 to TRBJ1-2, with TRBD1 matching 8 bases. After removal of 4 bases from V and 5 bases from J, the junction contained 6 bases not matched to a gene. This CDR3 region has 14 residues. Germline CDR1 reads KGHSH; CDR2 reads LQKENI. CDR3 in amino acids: CASSQGQGDYGYTF. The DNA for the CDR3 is TGTGCCAGCTCACAAGGACAGGGCGATTATGGCTACACCTTC.

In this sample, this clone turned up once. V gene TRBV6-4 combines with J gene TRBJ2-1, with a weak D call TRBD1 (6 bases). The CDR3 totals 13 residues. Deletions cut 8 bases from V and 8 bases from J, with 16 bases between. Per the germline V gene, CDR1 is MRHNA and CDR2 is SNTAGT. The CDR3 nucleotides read TGTGCCAGCGCCCTTCGCACAGGGTATGAGCAGTTCTTC. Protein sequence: CASALRTGYEQFF.